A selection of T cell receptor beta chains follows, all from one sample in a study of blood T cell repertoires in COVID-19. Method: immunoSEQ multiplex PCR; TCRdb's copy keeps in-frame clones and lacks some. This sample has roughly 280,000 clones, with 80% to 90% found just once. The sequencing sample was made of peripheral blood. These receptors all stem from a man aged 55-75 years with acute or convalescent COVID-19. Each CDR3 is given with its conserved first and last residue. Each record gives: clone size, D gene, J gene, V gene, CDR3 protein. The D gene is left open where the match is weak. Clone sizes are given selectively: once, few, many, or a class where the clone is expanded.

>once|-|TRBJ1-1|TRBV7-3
CASSAQGNTEAFF
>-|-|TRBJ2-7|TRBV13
CASSTRTANEQYF
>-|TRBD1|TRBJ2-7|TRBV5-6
CASRRPDRVEEQYF
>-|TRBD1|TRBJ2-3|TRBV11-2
CASRPGTGTDTQYF
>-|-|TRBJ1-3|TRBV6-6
CASSYSGGPSGNTIYF
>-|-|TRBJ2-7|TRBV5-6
CASSLDEGVYYEQYF
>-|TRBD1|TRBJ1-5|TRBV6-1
CASSDFRDRFSQPQHF
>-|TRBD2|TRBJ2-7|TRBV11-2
CASSLALAGGEQYF
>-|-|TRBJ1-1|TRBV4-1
CASSQEGPGGGTEAFF
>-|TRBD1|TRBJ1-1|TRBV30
CAWRQGKNTEAFF
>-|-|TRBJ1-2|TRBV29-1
CSVERDRSYGYTF
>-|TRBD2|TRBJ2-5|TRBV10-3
CAISAGLAGGRETQYF
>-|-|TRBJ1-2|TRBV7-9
CASTSDSIRGYTF